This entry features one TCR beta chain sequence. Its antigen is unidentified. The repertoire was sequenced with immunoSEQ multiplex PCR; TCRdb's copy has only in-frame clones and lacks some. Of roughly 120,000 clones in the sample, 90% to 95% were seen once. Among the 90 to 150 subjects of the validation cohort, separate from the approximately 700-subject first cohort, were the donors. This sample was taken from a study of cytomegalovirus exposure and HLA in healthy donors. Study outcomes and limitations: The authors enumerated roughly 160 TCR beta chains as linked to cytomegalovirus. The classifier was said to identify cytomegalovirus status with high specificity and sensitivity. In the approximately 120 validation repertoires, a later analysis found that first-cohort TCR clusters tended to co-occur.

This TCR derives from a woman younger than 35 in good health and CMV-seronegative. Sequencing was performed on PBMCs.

The DNA of the CDR3 is TGTGCCAGCAGTGAAATGCAGGGCCCCTACGAGCAGTACTTC. This sequence encodes CASSEMQGPYEQYF. The rearrangement links TRBV6-1 to TRBJ2-7; weak D call: TRBD1 (5 bases). Deletions cut 2 bases from V and 2 bases from J, with 10 bases between. The CDR3 covers 14 residues. From germline, CDR1 is MNHNS and CDR2 SASEGT.